These 14 T cell receptor beta chains share one sample of origin, sequenced in a study of T cells in Graves' hyperthyroidism and ophthalmopathy. Researchers amplified the TCR beta CDR3 regions from RNA transcripts. A first-round RT-PCR of the TCR CDR3 used the HTBI primer set. TCRdb reprocessed the multiplex PCR reads with MiXCR, giving one entry per CDR3 protein. The sample lists 150,000 or so distinct CDR3 sequences, around 20% occurring once. Specimen: blood. The receptors were sampled from a woman in her forties or fifties with Graves' hyperthyroidism that later progressed to Graves' ophthalmopathy.

To note about this clonotype: Since a much larger clone is just one base distant, this may be a read error. The V gene is TRBV6-9, the J gene TRBJ1-2; 8 bases align to TRBD1. The CDR3 covers 13 residues. V lost 4 bases and J lost 7; bases outside the gene matches: 5. Germline V gene lookup returns CDR1 MNHGY and CDR2 SVAAGI. The CDR3 bases are TGTGCCAGCAGTTTACAGGGGGATTCTGGCTACACCTTC. Translation: CASSLQGDSGYTF.

This clonotype was observed at least ten times. CDR3 amino acids: CAWSERRAYGYTF. In DNA, the CDR3 is TGTGCCTGGAGCGAGAGGAGGGCCTATGGCTACACCTTC. The chain links TRBV30 to TRBJ1-2; D is uncertain. V was cut by 3 bases and J by 4 bases, with 12 bases left in between. There are 13 residues in the CDR3. The germline gives CDR1 GTSNPN, CDR2 SVGIG (reference sequence).

The V and J genes are TRBV6-2 or TRBV6-3 and TRBJ2-1, with TRBD2 matching over 9 bases. With V trimmed by 6 bases and J by 7 bases, 7 bases remained unmatched. From germline, CDR1 is MNHEY and CDR2 SVGEGT. CDR3 size: 14 residues. The CDR3, as DNA: TGTGCCAGCAGGAGGGGGCTAGCGGGGAATGAGCAGTTCTTC. Translating it yields CASRRGLAGNEQFF.

This clonotype has ten or more counts. The chain joins TRBV11-2 to TRBJ2-5, with TRBD2 identical over 8 bases. Unmatched junction bases numbered 5, after V lost 3 bases and J lost 5 bases. The CDR3 has 14 residues. Germline-derived CDR1 and CDR2 are SGHAT and FQNNGV. The chain's CDR3 is CASSLRREGETQYF. In nucleotides, the CDR3 is TGTGCCAGCAGCTTGCGTCGGGAGGGGGAGACCCAGTACTTC.

V and J are TRBV6-1 and TRBJ2-3; 8 nucleotides align to TRBD1. V trimming: 5 bases; J trimming: 4 bases; junction bases outside the gene matches: 8. This CDR3 contains 15 residues. CDR1 is MNHNS and CDR2 is SASEGT in the germline V gene. Written as DNA, the CDR3 is TGTGCCAGCAGTCCGACAGGGGACACAGCAGATACGCAGTATTTT. Translated, it gives CASSPTGDTADTQYF.

This clonotype was recorded at least ten times. The rearrangement uses TRBV11-2 and TRBJ1-1; no firm D call. Trimming pared 8 bases from V and 1 base from J, leaving 8 bases between. This CDR3 is 12 amino acids long. Germline V gene sequence: CDR1 SGHAT, CDR2 FQNNGV. The CDR3 nucleotides read TGTGCCAGCCGGCTGGGGAACACTGAAGCTTTCTTT. Translating it yields CASRLGNTEAFF.

The rearrangement links TRBV5-6 to TRBJ1-2; D remains ambiguous. Germline values: CDR1 SGHDT, CDR2 YYEEEE. The CDR3 contains 15 residues. V lost 3 bases and J 4 bases, leaving 16 bases between the germline ends. The CDR3 DNA reads TGTGCCAGCAGCTCGCCAAAAACAGTGTTCTATGGCTACACCTTC. Protein product: CASSSPKTVFYGYTF. The full variable domain, completed using reference TRBV5-6 and TRBJ1-2, is DAGVTQSPTHLIKTRGQQVTLRCSPKSGHDTVSWYQQALGQGPQFIFQYYEEEERQRGNFPDRFSGHQFPNYSSELNVNALLLGDSALYLCASSSPKTVFYGYTFGSGTRLTVV.

V gene TRBV28 combines with J gene TRBJ2-7, with a weak D call TRBD1 (6 bases). Looked up from germline, CDR1 is MDHEN and CDR2 is SYDVKM. The CDR3 covers 14 residues. The V and J ends lost 5 bases and 5 bases respectively, with 16 bases between them. CDR3 region: CASSRTALWDEQYF. CDR3 nucleotide sequence: TGTGCCAGCAGTCGGACAGCGCTTTGGGACGAGCAGTACTTC.

This clonotype was counted ten times or more. CDR3 DNA: TGTGCCAGCAGTCAACCTTGGGACAGGGAGGAGCGAAGGAGCTCCTACGAGCAGTACTTC. Encoded protein: CASSQPWDREERRSSYEQYF. The rearrangement uses TRBV2 and TRBJ2-7; 9 bases are shared with TRBD1. The germline V gene encodes CDR1 SNHLY and CDR2 FYNNEI. After removal of 5 bases from V and 0 bases from J, the junction contained 20 bases not matched to a gene. This CDR3 region has 20 residues.

This clonotype was counted ten times or more. V is TRBV27 and J is TRBJ1-6, with TRBD1 matching 8 bases. Trimming removed 1 base from V and 6 bases from J; junction bases left unmatched: 14. Germline loops: CDR1 MNHEY, CDR2 SMNVEV (reference sequence). The CDR3 extends over 19 amino acids. The DNA for the CDR3 is TGTGCCAGCAGTTTATGGTCGACAGGGGACGTAGCCGTTAATTCACCCCTCCACTTT. This translates into CASSLWSTGDVAVNSPLHF.

The chain has TRBV27 and TRBJ2-2; D may be TRBD1 or TRBD2 (5 bases each). Germline values: CDR1 MNHEY, CDR2 SMNVEV (reference sequence). V was shortened by 7 bases and J by 6 bases, with 15 bases between the two germline ends. This CDR3 has 14 residues. The CDR3 DNA reads TGTGCCAGCAAATTTAAGGGGACGCCCGGGGAGCTGTTTTTT. It specifies CASKFKGTPGELFF.

The chain has TRBV7-9 and TRBJ2-4; 8 bases align to TRBD1. Trimming at V came to 3 bases and at J to 3 bases, leaving 4 bases not matched to a gene. The CDR3 has 15 residues. Germline V lookup: CDR1 SEHNR, CDR2 FQNEAQ (reference sequence). The CDR3 protein is CASSFLQGGKNIQYF. The DNA of the CDR3 is TGTGCCAGCAGCTTCCTACAGGGGGGCAAAAACATTCAGTACTTC. Full variable domain (rest looked up from reference TRBV7-9 and TRBJ2-4): DTGVSQNPRHKITKRGQNVTFRCDPISEHNRLYWYRQTLGQGPEFLTYFQNEAQLEKSRLLSDRFSAERPKGSFSTLEIQRTEQGDSAMYLCASSFLQGGKNIQYFGAGTRLSVL.

In its sample, this clonotype was seen many times. This sequence joins TRBV7-8 and TRBJ2-1, with D perhaps TRBD2 (5 bases). V lost 2 bases and J 1 base, leaving 9 bases between the germline ends. This CDR3 region has 15 residues. The germline V gene encodes CDR1 SGHVS and CDR2 FQNEAQ. CDR3 in DNA: TGTGCCAGCAGCTTATTTCGGGGTTCCTACAATGAGCAGTTCTTC. As protein: CASSLFRGSYNEQFF.

Only a few counts were recorded for this clonotype. The V call is TRBV28, the J call TRBJ2-1; 9 nucleotides agree with TRBD2. V was pared by 1 base and J by 3 bases, with 4 bases of the junction left unmatched. Germline V gene lookup returns CDR1 MDHEN and CDR2 SYDVKM. CDR3 length: 16 residues. This chain's CDR3 is CASSLSSGNYYNEQFF. The CDR3 DNA follows: TGTGCCAGCAGTTTATCTAGCGGGAACTACTACAATGAGCAGTTCTTC.